Given below is one T cell receptor beta chain in context. Its target is not known. These data belong to a study of shared clonotypes between healthy human individuals. Division of CD4+ cells produced a CD45RA+ naive subset and a CD45RA-negative memory subset. Sequencing was performed with immunoSEQ multiplex PCR; in TCRdb, only in-frame clones are kept and a portion is missing. The table records over a million clones, around 97% of them present only once. Study results and limitations: Clonotype sharing across several donors was observed for 4% to 6.5% of naive CD4 clonotypes. Larger richness was generally estimated for naive than memory subsets. Lower generation probabilities were found for non-shared clonotypes than for those shared by all four donors.

Sequencing input: naive CD4+ T cells sorted from blood. The subset denotes: CD45RA+ positively selected. The TCR was taken from a young man in good health.

This chain's CDR3 is CAYLGWDGYTF. CDR3 bases: TGTGCCTACCTGGGGTGGGATGGCTACACCTTC. J is TRBJ1-2 and V is TRBV7-9; D is uncertain. The CDR3 is 11 amino acids. Looked up from germline, CDR1 is SEHNR and CDR2 is FQNEAQ (reference sequence). V gave up 11 bases and J gave up 6 bases, with 13 bases separating them.